This T cell receptor (beta chain) is from a study of T cells in Graves' hyperthyroidism and ophthalmopathy. On the study more broadly: At initial diagnosis, before any treatment had begun, peripheral blood was obtained.

Graves' hyperthyroidism was deemed stable absent ophthalmopathy progression within 18 months. Uncontrolled infection, other autoimmune disease, pregnancy or lactation led to exclusion. Fresh peripheral blood, 9.5 to 10 ml of it, supplied the PBMCs. Amplified TCR beta CDR3 regions came from RNA transcripts. A set of HTBI primers served as the primers for a first-round RT-PCR of the TCR CDR3. MiXCR was run by TCRdb on the multiplex PCR reads, yielding one entry per CDR3 protein. The top ten hold around 45% of the sample, which has approximately 330,000 distinct CDR3 sequences, around 20% seen once. The germline gives CDR1 SGHRS, CDR2 YFSETQ. The CDR3 totals 17 residues. In regard to this clonotype: This may stem from a read error, because a much larger clone lies one nucleotide away.

The specimen sequenced was blood. This sequence was found in a woman aged 50 to 60 with Graves' hyperthyroidism. The chain combines TRBV5-1 with TRBJ2-2; maybe TRBD2 (6 bases). For the CDR3, the DNA is TGCGCCAGCAGCCGGGGGTTGGCCAGACCGAACGCCGGGGAGCTGTTTTTT. Protein product: CASSRGLARPNAGELFF.